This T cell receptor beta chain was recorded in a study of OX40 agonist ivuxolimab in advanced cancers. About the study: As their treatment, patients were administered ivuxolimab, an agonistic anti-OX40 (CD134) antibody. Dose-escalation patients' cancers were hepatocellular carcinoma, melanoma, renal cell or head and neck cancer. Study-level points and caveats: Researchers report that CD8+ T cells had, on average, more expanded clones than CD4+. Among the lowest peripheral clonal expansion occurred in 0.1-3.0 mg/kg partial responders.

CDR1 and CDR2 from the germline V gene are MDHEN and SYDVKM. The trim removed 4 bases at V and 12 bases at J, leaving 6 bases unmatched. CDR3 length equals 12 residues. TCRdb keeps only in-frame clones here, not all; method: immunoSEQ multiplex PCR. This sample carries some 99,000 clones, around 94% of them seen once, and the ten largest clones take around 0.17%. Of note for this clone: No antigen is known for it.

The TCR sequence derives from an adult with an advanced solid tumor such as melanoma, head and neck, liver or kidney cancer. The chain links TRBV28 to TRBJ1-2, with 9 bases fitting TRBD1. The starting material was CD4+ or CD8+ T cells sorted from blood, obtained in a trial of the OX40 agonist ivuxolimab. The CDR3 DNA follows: TGTGCCAGCAGTTATGAGGACAGGGGCCACACCTTC. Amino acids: CASSYEDRGHTF.